The following is a TCR beta chain sequence with its context. Its target is not known. These data are taken from a study of cytomegalovirus exposure and HLA in healthy donors. Study in general: A prior analysis found roughly 110 million unique TCR beta sequences from around 200 million T cells. There were approximately 400 genotyped donors. Of these, about 80% fell in the genetic ancestry cluster associated with self-reported Caucasian donors. Overall study findings and caveats: No immune exposure information besides CMV serostatus was available.

The PCR ran on 60 Vbeta and 13 Jbeta primers. Here immunoSEQ multiplex PCR was the method, and the copy in TCRdb shows in-frame clones only, minus some. The table lists about 55,000 clones, 75% to 85% of them singletons. The sequence was collected from a female donor in good health and CMV-seronegative. The sample consisted of PBMCs.

DNA of the CDR3: TGTGCCAGCAGCTCACAGGGGTGGAACACTGAAGCTTTCTTT. Its protein is CASSSQGWNTEAFF. The V gene is TRBV5-8, the J gene TRBJ1-1, with 7 bases lining up with TRBD1. The trim removed 3 bases at V and 1 base at J, leaving 3 bases unmatched. Germline V lookup: CDR1 SGHTS, CDR2 YDEGEE. This CDR3 has 14 residues.